The 17 T cell receptor beta chains below come from one sample, sequenced in a study of T cells after posttransplantation cyclophosphamide. Treatment was busulfan-fludarabine conditioning, a marrow graft, and cyclophosphamide on days +3 and +4. The data were produced by immunoSEQ multiplex PCR, yet TCRdb's version contains in-frame clones alone and is incomplete. Of approximately 17,000 clones in the sample, roughly 92% were seen once. Sequencing used CD4+ T cells sorted from blood, obtained after allogeneic stem cell transplant with posttransplant cyclophosphamide. These receptors were taken from a male patient between 60 and 69 years old who received an allogeneic stem cell transplant from a related donor and was CMV-positive. T cells may partly derive from the graft donor.

The chain employs TRBV19 and TRBJ2-2, with 11 nucleotides matching TRBD2. Losses at the gene ends were 7 bases for V and 6 bases for J; bases not matched to a gene: 7. CDR1 is LNHDA and CDR2 is SQIVND in the germline V gene (reference sequence). The CDR3 is 15 amino acids. CDR3 coding DNA: TGTGCCAGTACCCTGGGACTAGCGGAGGCCGGGGAGCTGTTTTTT. Translation: CASTLGLAEAGELFF.

This clone was recorded a few times. The chain employs TRBV2 and TRBJ1-1; 8 bases are a match to TRBD1. Trimming at V came to 8 bases and at J to 6 bases, leaving 11 bases not matched to a gene. Germline-derived CDR1 and CDR2 are SNHLY and FYNNEI. This CDR3 region has 14 residues. CDR3 amino acids: CASGRGQGLSEAFF. The CDR3 coding sequence is TGTGCCAGCGGGAGAGGACAGGGTCTTTCTGAAGCTTTCTTT.

The chain joins TRBV29-1 to TRBJ1-4; D is ambiguous. The CDR3 consists of 12 residues. Looked up from germline, CDR1 is SQVTM and CDR2 is ANQGSEA. V lost 3 bases to trimming and J lost 5 bases, with 7 bases between them. This CDR3 is CSVESRNEKLFF. DNA of the CDR3: TGCAGCGTTGAGAGCCGGAATGAAAAACTGTTTTTT.

The rearrangement links TRBV29-1 to TRBJ1-2; tentative D call: TRBD1 (5 bases). V was cut by 3 bases and J by 4 bases, with 9 bases left in between. CDR1 and CDR2 (germline): SQVTM, ANQGSEA. This CDR3 has 12 amino acids. DNA for the CDR3: TGCAGCGTTGACCAGGGCATCTATGGCTACACCTTC. Its translation is CSVDQGIYGYTF.

The chain couples TRBV5-6 to TRBJ2-2; 7 nucleotides match TRBD1. This CDR3 is 15 amino acids long. The V and J ends lost 5 bases and 5 bases, in that order; junction bases with no gene match: 9. Germline V CDR1 and CDR2: SGHDT, YYEEEE. The DNA of the CDR3 is TGTGCCAGCAGGCCCACGGGACAGCCGACCGGGGAGCTGTTTTTT. Translated: CASRPTGQPTGELFF.

The V and J genes are TRBV7-3 and TRBJ2-3; D is perhaps TRBD2 (5 bases). The CDR3 sequence is 14 residues long. Germline lookup yields CDR1 SGHTA and CDR2 FQGTGA. V was pared by 5 bases and J by 5 bases, with 14 bases between. This CDR3 reads CASSVAEVQDTQYF. In DNA, the CDR3 is TGTGCCAGCAGCGTCGCGGAGGTACAAGATACGCAGTATTTT.

The chain joins TRBV6-5 to TRBJ2-7; 10 nucleotides align to TRBD2. The germline gives CDR1 MNHEY, CDR2 SVGAGI. Trimming removed 6 bases from V and 1 base from J; junction bases left unmatched: 6. The CDR3 contains 15 residues. The CDR3 region has the DNA TGTGCCAGCAGAAAACTAGCGGGGATATCCTACGAGCAGTACTTC. Translation gives CASRKLAGISYEQYF.

The rearrangement links TRBV19 to TRBJ2-2; D is perhaps TRBD1 (6 bases). The length of the CDR3 is 15 residues. The V gene's germline CDR1 is LNHDA and CDR2 SQIVND (reference sequence). Deletions cut 7 bases from V and 5 bases from J, with 17 bases between. In nucleotides, the CDR3 is TGTGCCAGTAATAAGGCCCAGGGGTGGACCGGGGAGCTGTTTTTT. This gives the protein CASNKAQGWTGELFF.

This clone was seen only once. Other DNA sequences from this sample encode an identical CDR3 as well. CDR3 sequence reads: CASSVGGGLSSYNSPLHF. CDR3 coding DNA: TGTGCCAGCAGCGTAGGGGGGGGACTGAGCTCCTATAATTCACCCCTCCACTTT. This sequence joins TRBV9 and TRBJ1-6, with D perhaps matching TRBD1 (5 bases). The V and J ends lost 0 bases and 0 bases respectively, with 13 bases between them. Germline loops: CDR1 SGDLS, CDR2 YYNGEE. The CDR3 totals 18 residues.

V usage is TRBV28 and J usage is TRBJ2-1; weak D call: TRBD2 (6 bases). The V end lost 9 bases, the J end lost 0 bases, and 12 bases lay between the germline ends. This CDR3 has 14 amino acids. Germline V gene sequence: CDR1 MDHEN, CDR2 SYDVKM. The CDR3 region has the DNA TGTGCCAGTTGCGGGGCCAGCTCCTACAATGAGCAGTTCTTC. Translating gives CASCGASSYNEQFF.

V usage is TRBV5-1 and J usage is TRBJ1-3; TRBD1 matches 7 bases. The V gene's germline CDR1 is SGHRS and CDR2 YFSETQ. The V and J ends lost 0 bases and 1 base, in that order; junction bases with no gene match: 7. The CDR3 covers 17 residues. DNA for the CDR3: TGCGCCAGCAGCTTGGCACCAGGGGGTCTTTCTGGAAACACCATATATTTT. This encodes CASSLAPGGLSGNTIYF.

The chain has TRBV7-3 and TRBJ1-1, with D perhaps matching TRBD1 (5 bases). Germline V lookup: CDR1 SGHTA, CDR2 FQGTGA. The V end lost 4 bases, the J end lost 3 bases, and 9 bases lay between the germline ends. CDR3 length: 13 residues. The CDR3 protein is CASSYQGDTEAFF. The CDR3 DNA reads as TGTGCCAGCAGCTACCAGGGTGACACTGAAGCTTTCTTT. The full variable domain, with the rest looked up from reference TRBV7-3 and TRBJ1-1, is GAGVSQTPSNKVTEKGKYVELRCDPISGHTALYWYRQSLGQGPEFLIYFQGTGAADDSGLPNDRFFAVRPEGSVSTLKIQRTERGDSAVYLCASSYQGDTEAFFGQGTRLTVV.

In this sample, this clone turned up a few times. The V and J genes are TRBV7-6 and TRBJ2-7; the D gene is possibly TRBD2 (6 bases). V gave up 4 bases and J gave up 2 bases, with 15 bases separating them. Germline lookup yields CDR1 SGHVS and CDR2 FNYEAQ. The CDR3 is 15 amino acids. CDR3 protein: CASSSLTGVTYEQYF. The CDR3 DNA sequence: TGTGCCAGCAGCTCGCTGACGGGGGTGACCTACGAGCAGTACTTC.

V gene TRBV7-9 combines with J gene TRBJ2-3, with D perhaps TRBD2 (5 bases). The CDR3 totals 15 residues. V lost 4 bases and J lost 5, with 16 bases in between. Germline V gene lookup returns CDR1 SEHNR and CDR2 FQNEAQ (reference sequence). CDR3 protein: CASSSGRFGRDTQYF. In DNA, the CDR3 is TGTGCCAGCAGCTCCGGAAGGTTTGGGAGAGATACGCAGTATTTT.

The V call is TRBV19, the J call TRBJ2-3; weak D call: TRBD1 (6 bases). V was trimmed by 10 bases and J by 1 base, leaving 12 bases between them. This CDR3 is built from 13 residues. Germline V gene data show CDR1 as LNHDA and CDR2 as SQIVND (reference sequence). Here the CDR3 DNA reads TGTGCCACCAAGGCAGGGGGCACAGATACGCAGTATTTT. As protein: CATKAGGTDTQYF.

The V call is TRBV7-7, the J call TRBJ2-1, with 10 bases fitting TRBD2. There are 16 residues in the CDR3. Germline CDR1 reads SSHAT; CDR2 reads FNYEAQ (reference sequence). Unmatched junction bases numbered 7, after V lost 2 bases and J lost 6 bases. The CDR3 DNA sequence: TGTGCCAGCAGCTTAATGAGTGGGACTAGCGCCAATGAGCAGTTCTTC. This sequence encodes CASSLMSGTSANEQFF.

The chain couples TRBV28 to TRBJ1-2; possible D gene TRBD1, 5 bases. CDR3 length: 12 residues. Trimming took 6 bases from V and 4 from J, leaving 9 bases between them. CDR1 and CDR2 (germline): MDHEN, SYDVKM. CDR3 region: CASRGGSYGYTF. Here the CDR3 DNA reads TGTGCCAGCAGGGGGGGTAGCTATGGCTACACCTTC.